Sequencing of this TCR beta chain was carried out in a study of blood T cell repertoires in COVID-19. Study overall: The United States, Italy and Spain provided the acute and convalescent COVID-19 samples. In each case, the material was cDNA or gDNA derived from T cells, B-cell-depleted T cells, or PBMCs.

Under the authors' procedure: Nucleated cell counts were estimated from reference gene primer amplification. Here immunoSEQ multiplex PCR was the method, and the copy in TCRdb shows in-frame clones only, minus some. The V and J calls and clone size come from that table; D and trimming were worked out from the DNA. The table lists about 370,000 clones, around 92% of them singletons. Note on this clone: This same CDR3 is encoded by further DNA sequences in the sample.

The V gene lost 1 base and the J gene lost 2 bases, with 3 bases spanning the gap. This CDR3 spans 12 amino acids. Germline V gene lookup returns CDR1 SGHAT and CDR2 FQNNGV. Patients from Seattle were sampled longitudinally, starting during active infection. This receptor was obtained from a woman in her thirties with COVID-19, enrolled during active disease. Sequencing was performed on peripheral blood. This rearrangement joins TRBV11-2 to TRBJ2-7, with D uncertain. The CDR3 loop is CASSLGAYEQYF. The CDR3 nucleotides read TGTGCCAGCAGCTTAGGAGCCTACGAGCAGTACTTC.